A selection of T cell receptor beta chains follows, all from one sample in a study of cytomegalovirus exposure and HLA in healthy donors. Some clones are missing from TCRdb's copy, which holds only in-frame ones; the method was immunoSEQ multiplex PCR. The sample has around 80,000 clones; around 68% are singletons. Sequencing was performed on PBMCs. Receptors originate from a man aged 40-49 years in good health and CMV-seropositive. CDR3s include the opening cysteine and the closing phenylalanine or tryptophan. D genes are given only for firm matches. Clone size, where shown, is once, few, many, or a class for clones that have expanded.

d_gene: TRBD1; len: 14; abundance: .; v_gene: TRBV7-9; CDR3aa: CASSPRDRVNEQYF
d_gene: .; len: 12; abundance: .; v_gene: TRBV30; CDR3aa: CACSGFRETQYF
d_gene: TRBD1; len: 15; abundance: .; v_gene: TRBV27; CDR3aa: CASRHTGTGTTTADF
d_gene: .; len: 14; abundance: once; v_gene: TRBV30; CDR3aa: CAWSGTASNQPQHF
d_gene: TRBD1; len: 16; abundance: .; v_gene: TRBV5-1; CDR3aa: CASSVGTGAFEETQYF
d_gene: .; len: 13; abundance: .; v_gene: TRBV6-1; CDR3aa: CASSEGLIDGYTF
d_gene: .; len: 12; abundance: once; v_gene: TRBV2; CDR3aa: CASTENSALEFF
d_gene: .; len: 15; abundance: .; v_gene: TRBV9; CDR3aa: CASSVDENVPGELFF
d_gene: TRBD2; len: 16; abundance: .; v_gene: TRBV7-7; CDR3aa: CASSLSPGLAGETQYF
d_gene: .; len: 16; abundance: .; v_gene: TRBV11-2; CDR3aa: CASSRQNPRMNTEAFF
d_gene: .; len: 14; abundance: .; v_gene: TRBV5-1; CDR3aa: CASSLEGRTGELFF
d_gene: .; len: 16; abundance: few; v_gene: TRBV25-1; CDR3aa: CASSDSQTPREYGYTF
d_gene: TRBD1; len: 12; abundance: once; v_gene: TRBV6-5; CDR3aa: CAIGQGAGGYTF
d_gene: .; len: 11; abundance: .; v_gene: TRBV30; CDR3aa: CAWRTGQKLFF
d_gene: .; len: 12; abundance: .; v_gene: TRBV5-1; CDR3aa: CASSLDADEQFF
d_gene: TRBD1; len: 15; abundance: once; v_gene: TRBV2; CDR3aa: CASSEAGRGSTEAFF
d_gene: .; len: 13; abundance: .; v_gene: TRBV30; CDR3aa: CAWMYRIDYGYTF
d_gene: TRBD1; len: 12; abundance: .; v_gene: TRBV6-6; CDR3aa: CANTKQGASYTF
d_gene: .; len: 13; abundance: once; v_gene: TRBV7-9; CDR3aa: CASSFGGYNEQFF
d_gene: .; len: 18; abundance: once; v_gene: TRBV7-9; CDR3aa: CASSLLQGQSSGANVLTF
d_gene: TRBD1; len: 14; abundance: .; v_gene: TRBV19; CDR3aa: CASRLQGDNSPLHF
d_gene: .; len: 16; abundance: .; v_gene: TRBV11-2; CDR3aa: CASSLVFLQGHTEAFF
d_gene: .; len: 13; abundance: few; v_gene: TRBV25-1; CDR3aa: CASSRLGDTEAFF
d_gene: .; len: 13; abundance: .; v_gene: TRBV10-3; CDR3aa: CAISESLGNTIYF
d_gene: .; len: 14; abundance: .; v_gene: TRBV6-1; CDR3aa: CASSVSGSIYEQYF
d_gene: TRBD1; len: 19; abundance: .; v_gene: TRBV11-1; CDR3aa: CASSLAPRPGQGDYNEQFF
d_gene: .; len: 14; abundance: .; v_gene: TRBV18; CDR3aa: CASSPPVVSDEQYF
d_gene: TRBD2; len: 16; abundance: .; v_gene: TRBV7-8; CDR3aa: CASIRLGTSGNREQFF
d_gene: TRBD2; len: 15; abundance: once; v_gene: TRBV9; CDR3aa: CASSVVGGGAETQYF
d_gene: .; len: 15; abundance: few; v_gene: TRBV25-1; CDR3aa: CASSDPPRDKETQYF
d_gene: .; len: 14; abundance: few; v_gene: TRBV6-1; CDR3aa: CASSAGPEGTEAFF
d_gene: .; len: 12; abundance: .; v_gene: TRBV6-5; CDR3aa: CASSQGNSPLHF
d_gene: .; len: 14; abundance: .; v_gene: TRBV2; CDR3aa: CASTSRTTNSPLHF
d_gene: TRBD2; len: 16; abundance: .; v_gene: TRBV13; CDR3aa: CASSYGTSGDYNEQFF
d_gene: .; len: 13; abundance: .; v_gene: TRBV5-1; CDR3aa: CASSSLSTDTQYF
d_gene: TRBD1; len: 13; abundance: .; v_gene: TRBV18; CDR3aa: CASSPDRGAEAFF
d_gene: .; len: 16; abundance: .; v_gene: TRBV19; CDR3aa: CASSRGGPDRNTEAFF
d_gene: .; len: 13; abundance: .; v_gene: TRBV6-5; CDR3aa: CASSYERGTEAFF
d_gene: TRBD1; len: 14; abundance: few; v_gene: TRBV13; CDR3aa: CASSLRQGNHEQYF
d_gene: TRBD1; len: 19; abundance: .; v_gene: TRBV30; CDR3aa: CASAGGTGLPLASGNTIYF
d_gene: TRBD1; len: 13; abundance: few; v_gene: TRBV10-1; CDR3aa: CASSGGTGNEQYF
d_gene: .; len: 13; abundance: .; v_gene: TRBV6-5; CDR3aa: CASSYSRTGELFF
d_gene: TRBD2; len: 17; abundance: .; v_gene: TRBV4-1; CDR3aa: CASSSSGTSGTKETQYF
d_gene: .; len: 16; abundance: .; v_gene: TRBV7-3; CDR3aa: CASSLMSGRSYNEQFF
d_gene: TRBD2; len: 16; abundance: .; v_gene: TRBV28; CDR3aa: CASSLGVAGGPNEQFF
d_gene: TRBD2; len: 15; abundance: .; v_gene: TRBV2; CDR3aa: CASSGPGGPGETQYF
d_gene: TRBD1; len: 13; abundance: .; v_gene: TRBV27; CDR3aa: CASRSTGGKDQHF
d_gene: TRBD1; len: 15; abundance: .; v_gene: TRBV7-2; CDR3aa: CASSQQGSPTDTQYF
d_gene: .; len: 16; abundance: .; v_gene: TRBV28; CDR3aa: CASTLGGRGDTDTQYF
d_gene: TRBD2; len: 15; abundance: few; v_gene: TRBV7-2; CDR3aa: CASSVEGSGRDEQYF
d_gene: TRBD1; len: 17; abundance: .; v_gene: TRBV4-3; CDR3aa: CASSQELGQGYNSPLHF
d_gene: TRBD2; len: 16; abundance: .; v_gene: TRBV6-4; CDR3aa: CASSDSTSGGTDTQYF
d_gene: TRBD2; len: 18; abundance: once; v_gene: TRBV18; CDR3aa: CASSPTALGTSGERGQYF
d_gene: TRBD1; len: 16; abundance: .; v_gene: TRBV11-2; CDR3aa: CASSLTGGLTGSGYTF
d_gene: TRBD1; len: 14; abundance: .; v_gene: TRBV6-6; CDR3aa: CASSRQGENYGYTF
d_gene: TRBD2; len: 14; abundance: .; v_gene: TRBV6-4; CDR3aa: CASSERGGEDIQYF
d_gene: .; len: 14; abundance: .; v_gene: TRBV28; CDR3aa: CASRDISSGNTIYF